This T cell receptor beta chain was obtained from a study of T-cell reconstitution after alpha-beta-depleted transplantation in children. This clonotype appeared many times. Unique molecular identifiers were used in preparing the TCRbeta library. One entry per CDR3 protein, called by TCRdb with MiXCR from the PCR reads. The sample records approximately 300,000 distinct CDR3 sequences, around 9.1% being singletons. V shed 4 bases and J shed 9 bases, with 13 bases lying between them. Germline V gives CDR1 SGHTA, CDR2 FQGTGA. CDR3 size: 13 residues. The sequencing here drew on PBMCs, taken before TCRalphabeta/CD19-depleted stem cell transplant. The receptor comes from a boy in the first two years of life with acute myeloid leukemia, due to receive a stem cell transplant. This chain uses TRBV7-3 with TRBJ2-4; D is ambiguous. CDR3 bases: TGTGCCAGCAGCTCCCCTCAGGATGGCATTCAGTACTTC. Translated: CASSSPQDGIQYF.